Included here is one T cell receptor beta chain sequence, with context. Original processing methods: Quantification of nucleated cells was approximated via reference gene primer amplification. The data were produced by immunoSEQ multiplex PCR, yet TCRdb's version contains in-frame clones alone and is incomplete. That table furnishes V, J and clone size, whereas the DNA furnished D and trimming. This sample has fewer than 50,000 clones, with 88% found just once. Germline CDR1 reads SNHLY; CDR2 reads FYNNEI. Trimming cost V 7 bases and J 10 bases; bases outside gene matches: 10. This CDR3 is built from 13 residues. This specimen comes from a study of blood T cell repertoires in COVID-19.

The clonotype was recovered from a man in his forties or fifties with active COVID-19. The sample taken for sequencing was peripheral blood. The V and J genes are TRBV2 and TRBJ2-1; 7 nucleotides align to TRBD2. DNA for the CDR3: TGTGCCAGCAAGAACCCCCCCGGGGGGGAGCAGTTCTTC. Encoded protein: CASKNPPGGEQFF.